A selection of T cell receptor beta chains follows, all from one sample in a study of shared clonotypes between healthy human individuals. TCRdb's copy holds only in-frame clones and misses some; the assay was immunoSEQ multiplex PCR. The sample has 2 million to 2.5 million clones, 93% seen once; the top ten hold about 0.37%. Sequencing was carried out using naive CD4+ T cells from PBMCs. The receptor source for this set is a man aged 18 to 35 in good health. Some clones in this sample may be carry-over from other donors' samples. The CDR3 runs from the conserved cysteine through the conserved F or W. D genes are given only for firm matches. Not every row has a clone size; where given, it reads once, few, many or a size class.

TRBJ2-1	TRBV28	.	.	13	TGTGCCAGCAGTTTATCTAGGTACAATGAGCAGTTCTTC	CASSLSRYNEQFF
TRBJ1-1	TRBV5-1	.	.	15	TGCGCCAGCAGCTTGGGGGCAGGCGGCGGCACTGAAGCTTTCTTT	CASSLGAGGGTEAFF
TRBJ1-5	TRBV30	.	.	13	TGTGCCTGGGGACAGCGGGGGGGTCAGCCCCAGCATTTT	CAWGQRGGQPQHF
TRBJ2-5	TRBV15	.	.	14	TGTGCCACCAGCAGAGATCGTACTGGAGAGACCCAGTACTTC	CATSRDRTGETQYF
TRBJ2-1	TRBV11-2	.	.	14	TGTGCCAGCAGCTTAGATCTCCGGCCAGGTGAGCAGTTCTTC	CASSLDLRPGEQFF
TRBJ2-5	TRBV9	.	.	14	TGTGCCAGCAGCCCCCTAGGGTCGCGAGAGACCCAGTACTTC	CASSPLGSRETQYF
TRBJ1-1	TRBV28	.	.	14	TGTGCCAGCAAGAACCGACCTCTCAACACTGAAGCTTTCTTT	CASKNRPLNTEAFF
TRBJ2-2	TRBV7-3	.	.	14	TGTGCCAGCAGCTTAACCCCCGGGACCGGGGAGCTGTTTTTT	CASSLTPGTGELFF
TRBJ2-4	TRBV6-6	TRBD1	.	13	TGTGCCAGCAGGTGGGACAGCAAAAACATTCAGTACTTC	CASRWDSKNIQYF
TRBJ2-7	TRBV29-1	.	.	13	TGCAGCCCTGCTGGGTTCCGTTTGGTCGAGCAGTACTTC	CSPAGFRLVEQYF
TRBJ2-1	TRBV7-3	TRBD1	.	13	TGTGCCAGCAGCCTGGAGAGGGGGCCGAAGCAGTTCTTC	CASSLERGPKQFF
TRBJ2-1	TRBV4-1	.	.	17	TGCGCCAGCAGCCAAGTCCTACAGGGTCCTAGGCCCATATGGCAGTTCTTC	CASSQVLQGPRPIWQFF
TRBJ1-5	TRBV6-6	TRBD1	.	13	TGTGCCAGCCGACAGGGCTTCAATCAGCCCCAGCATTTT	CASRQGFNQPQHF
TRBJ1-5	TRBV4-1	.	.	16	TGCGCCAGCAGCCAAGGTAGGGGTTATGGCAATCAGCCCCAGCATTTT	CASSQGRGYGNQPQHF
TRBJ2-5	TRBV2	.	.	14	TGTGCCAGCAGTGGGAGTCGCTTGGGAGAGACCCAGTACTTC	CASSGSRLGETQYF
TRBJ1-4	TRBV5-1	TRBD1	once	14	TGCGCCAGCAGCTTGGGGCAGGGGGCGGAAAAACTGTTTTTT	CASSLGQGAEKLFF
TRBJ2-1	TRBV6-1	.	.	14	TGTGCCAGTCGAGTGGCGAGCTCCTACAATGAGCAGTTCTTC	CASRVASSYNEQFF
TRBJ2-5	TRBV11-2	.	.	15	TGTGCCAGCAGCCATACCAGGGACGGGCCCGGGACCCAGTACTTC	CASSHTRDGPGTQYF
TRBJ1-1	TRBV7-9	.	.	14	TGTGCCAGCAGCTTAGTGAACGGCGGCACTGAAGCTTTCTTT	CASSLVNGGTEAFF
TRBJ2-4	TRBV27	.	.	13	TGTGCCAGCAGTTGGGGGGACCTGGGCATTCAGTACTTC	CASSWGDLGIQYF
TRBJ2-1	TRBV7-8	TRBD1	.	15	TGTGCCAGCAGTCGAGGGACAGGGGCGACCAGTGAGCAGTTCTTC	CASSRGTGATSEQFF
TRBJ1-1	TRBV11-2	.	.	13	TGTGCCAGCAGCCCCCAAGGAGGGACTGAAGCTTTCTTT	CASSPQGGTEAFF